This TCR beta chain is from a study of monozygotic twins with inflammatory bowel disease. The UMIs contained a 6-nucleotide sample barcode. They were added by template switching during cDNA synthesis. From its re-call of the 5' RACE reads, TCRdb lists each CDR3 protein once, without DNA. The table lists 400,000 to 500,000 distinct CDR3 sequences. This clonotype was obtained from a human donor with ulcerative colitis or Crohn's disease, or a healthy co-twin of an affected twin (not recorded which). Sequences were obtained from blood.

This chain's CDR3 is CASSHTGTGTYEQYF. This rearrangement joins TRBV5-4 to TRBJ2-7; TCRdb reports TRBD1, a call that lacks DNA to check it against. CDR1 is SGHNT and CDR2 is YYREEE in the germline V gene (reference sequence). CDR3 length: 15 amino acids.